This T cell receptor (beta chain) was identified during a study of cytomegalovirus exposure and HLA in healthy donors. Study-level information: When about 400 donors were genotyped, over 80% of them were found to fall in the Caucasian-associated ancestry cluster.

Study-wide results and limits: Association of fewer than 20,000 TCR beta sequences with HLA alleles was found at 0.05 false discovery rate in a later analysis.

Everyone who donated was a healthy bone marrow donor. In this sample, this clone turned up once. Its specificity is unknown. Researchers ran the PCR with 60 Vbeta and 13 Jbeta primers. Using immunoSEQ multiplex PCR, the repertoire was profiled, and TCRdb retains in-frame clones only, with some absent. The table includes 110,000 or so clones, about 83% detected once. This TCR came from a man aged 18 to 30 in good health and CMV-seronegative. Sequencing was performed on PBMCs.

CDR3 nucleotide sequence: TGTGCCAGCAGCGTACAGGGAGGGGGCTATGGCTACACCTTC. Encoded protein: CASSVQGGGYGYTF. The chain joins TRBV9 to TRBJ1-2, with D perhaps TRBD1 (6 bases). Trimming pared 1 base from V and 4 bases from J, leaving 11 bases between. The CDR3 has 14 residues. Germline loops: CDR1 SGDLS, CDR2 YYNGEE.